The rows below give T cell receptor beta chains drawn from one sample of a study of cytomegalovirus exposure and HLA in healthy donors. TCRdb keeps only in-frame clones here, not all; method: immunoSEQ multiplex PCR. The sample holds under 250,000 clones, over 80% seen once. The sample comprised PBMCs. The source is a woman aged 18-29 years in good health and CMV-seronegative. Each CDR3 is given with its conserved first and last residue.

CDR3aa,j_gene,v_gene
CAWGGQGGEKLFF,TRBJ1-4,TRBV30
CASSQEVRTATYEQYF,TRBJ2-7,TRBV14
CASSESGRGTSNDNEQFF,TRBJ2-1,TRBV2
CASSLAPGTVTYEQYF,TRBJ2-7,TRBV5-1
CAWSPKTATNEKLFF,TRBJ1-4,TRBV30
CASSRSGTGVYGYTF,TRBJ1-2,TRBV19
CASTPGGGFSNQPQHF,TRBJ1-5,TRBV28
CASSLAGGSYEQYF,TRBJ2-7,TRBV19
CASSLGQSSEQYF,TRBJ2-7,TRBV28
CASSSRDYQETQYF,TRBJ2-5,TRBV13
CASSQGDRGYGNQPQHF,TRBJ1-5,TRBV4-1
CSARDVQGTFF,TRBJ1-2,TRBV20-1
CASTQTGGEAFF,TRBJ1-1,TRBV19
CASSDSGVRSNQPQHF,TRBJ1-5,TRBV7-2
CASSPHSGTSGSGTDTQYF,TRBJ2-3,TRBV27
CASSQEWGDEKLFF,TRBJ1-4,TRBV4-2
CASTPDRYSNQPQHF,TRBJ1-5,TRBV27
CASSAGTGGGQPQHF,TRBJ1-5,TRBV9
CASSRTVNTEAFF,TRBJ1-1,TRBV11-3
CASSSGLDSPLHF,TRBJ1-6,TRBV5-1
CASSRGGSITDTQYF,TRBJ2-3,TRBV27
CASGPPPLDTQYF,TRBJ2-3,TRBV12-5
CASSPGQGADGYTF,TRBJ1-2,TRBV9
CASSFQTATNEKLFF,TRBJ1-4,TRBV7-2
CAIGEGVWSYNEQFF,TRBJ2-1,TRBV6-1
CASSFLGQGESEAFF,TRBJ1-1,TRBV5-1
CASSRNRVGQTEAFF,TRBJ1-1,TRBV5-4
CASSSAYRGSRGYTF,TRBJ1-2,TRBV6-5
CASRMAGGSVDEQFF,TRBJ2-1,TRBV19
CASSYYGLAGGELFF,TRBJ2-2,TRBV6-6
CAWSVPGRLRDTGELFF,TRBJ2-2,TRBV30
CASSTRTGDLANTGELFF,TRBJ2-2,TRBV7-7
CASSESGIGARNEQFF,TRBJ2-1,TRBV10-1
CASRETGVSSNQPQHF,TRBJ1-5,TRBV19
CAWSVQANVLTF,TRBJ2-6,TRBV30
CASSGPNTEAFF,TRBJ1-1,TRBV18
CASSQDPQDSPLHF,TRBJ1-6,TRBV4-1
CASREGMGDTYEQYF,TRBJ2-7,TRBV6-1
CASSSTGGIGETQYF,TRBJ2-5,TRBV28
CASSLSTRLTQYF,TRBJ2-5,TRBV27
CASSAFGGSTDTQYF,TRBJ2-3,TRBV9
CASSYGRTVNEQYF,TRBJ2-7,TRBV6-5
CASSALLSGELFF,TRBJ2-2,TRBV9
CASSQVQNSNQPQHF,TRBJ1-5,TRBV4-2
CASSLVRLGYTF,TRBJ1-2,TRBV5-8
CASSQVGNYGYTF,TRBJ1-2,TRBV4-2
CASSIDRSYEQYF,TRBJ2-7,TRBV7-2
CASSYRATGEDGYTF,TRBJ1-2,TRBV5-5
CASATGGSYNEQFF,TRBJ2-1,TRBV6-5
CASSDRDRGTDTQYF,TRBJ2-3,TRBV25-1
CASTRDRASNQPQHF,TRBJ1-5,TRBV19
CASSRFSHMNTEAFF,TRBJ1-1,TRBV7-6
CASSPFHGGATIYF,TRBJ1-3,TRBV6-5
CASSLTRLNEQFF,TRBJ2-1,TRBV7-7
CASSPLTVIETQYF,TRBJ2-5,TRBV5-1
CAWSPDVVNTEAFF,TRBJ1-1,TRBV30
CASSLWGQGAPSYEQYF,TRBJ2-7,TRBV28
CASRKQYF,TRBJ2-7,TRBV27
CASSPPPTKETQYF,TRBJ2-5,TRBV18